The T cell receptor (beta chain) described here comes from a study of T-cell memory formation after mild COVID-19. Overall study: Clusters were largely donor specific. The study's findings and limits: Contracting clones from day 15 to 85 showed balanced CD4/CD8; later expanders favored CD4+. Pre-infection memory contained some responding clones, which suggested that cross-reactive memory had joined. Clones which contracted sat mainly in CM and EM if CD4+, and in EMRA if CD8+.

This clonotype was found a few times. Its antigen is unidentified. TCRdb processed the 5' RACE reads anew with MiXCR; each CDR3 protein has one entry. The data show hundreds of thousands of distinct CDR3 sequences, 15% seen once. V lost 4 bases and J 1 base, leaving 10 bases between the germline ends. This CDR3 comprises 14 residues. The germline V gene has CDR1 LGHDT and CDR2 YNNKEL (reference sequence). This receptor was taken from an adult woman who had mild COVID-19 (a few samples of this study predate the infection). Cell type and time point are not known. Sequencing was done on a sample of PBMCs or a T cell subset sorted from them (not recorded which). This chain links TRBV3-1 with TRBJ1-1; D is possibly TRBD1 (5 bases). CDR3: CASSPGRRNTEAFF. For the CDR3, the DNA is TGTGCCAGCAGCCCGGGACGGCGGAACACTGAAGCTTTCTTT.